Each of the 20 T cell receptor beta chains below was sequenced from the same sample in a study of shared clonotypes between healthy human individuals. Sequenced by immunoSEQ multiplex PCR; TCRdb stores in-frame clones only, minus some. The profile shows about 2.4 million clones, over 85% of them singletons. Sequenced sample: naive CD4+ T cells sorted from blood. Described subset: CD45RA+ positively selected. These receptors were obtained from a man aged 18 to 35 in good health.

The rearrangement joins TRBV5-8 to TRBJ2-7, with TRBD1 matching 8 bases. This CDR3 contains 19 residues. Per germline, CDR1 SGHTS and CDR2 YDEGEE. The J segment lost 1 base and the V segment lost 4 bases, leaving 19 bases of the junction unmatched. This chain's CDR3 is CASSPDRGQAAFSSYEQYF. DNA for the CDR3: TGTGCCAGCAGCCCGGACCGGGGACAGGCCGCTTTTTCTTCCTACGAGCAGTACTTC. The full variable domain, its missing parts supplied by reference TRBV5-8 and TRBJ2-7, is EAGVTQSPTHLIKTRGQQATLRCSPISGHTSVYWYQQALGLGLQFLLWYDEGEERNRGNFPPRFSGRQFPNYSSELNVNALELEDSALYLCASSPDRGQAAFSSYEQYFGPGTRLTVT.

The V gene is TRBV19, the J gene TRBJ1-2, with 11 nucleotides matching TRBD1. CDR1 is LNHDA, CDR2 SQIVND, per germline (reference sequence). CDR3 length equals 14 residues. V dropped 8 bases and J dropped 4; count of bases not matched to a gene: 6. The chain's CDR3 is CASSDRGHSYGYTF. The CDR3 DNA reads TGTGCCAGTTCGGACAGGGGGCATAGCTATGGCTACACCTTC.

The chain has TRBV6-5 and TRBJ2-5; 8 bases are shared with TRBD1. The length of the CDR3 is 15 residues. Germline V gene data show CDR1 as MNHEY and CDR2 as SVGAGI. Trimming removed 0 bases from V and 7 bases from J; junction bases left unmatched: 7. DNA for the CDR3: TGTGCCAGCAGTTACTCCCCCAGGGGGCGGGGGACCCAGTACTTC. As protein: CASSYSPRGRGTQYF.

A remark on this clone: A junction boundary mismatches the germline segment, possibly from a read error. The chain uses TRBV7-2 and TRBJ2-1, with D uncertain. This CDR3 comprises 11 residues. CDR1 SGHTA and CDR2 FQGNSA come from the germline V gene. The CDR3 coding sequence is TGTGCCAGCAGCTTAAACGGTTTCCGAGTCTTC. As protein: CASSLNGFRVF. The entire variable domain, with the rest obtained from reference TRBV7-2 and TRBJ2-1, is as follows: GAGVSQSPSNKVTEKGKDVELRCDPISGHTALYWYRQSLGQGLEFLIYFQGNSAPDKSGLPSDRFSAERTGGSVSTLTIQRTQQEDSAVYLCASSLNGFRVFGPGTRLTVL.

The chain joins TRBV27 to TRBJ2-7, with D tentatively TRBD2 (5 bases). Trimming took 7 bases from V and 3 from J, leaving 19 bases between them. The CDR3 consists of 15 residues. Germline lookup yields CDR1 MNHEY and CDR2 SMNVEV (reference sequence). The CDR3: CASTLREGPYYEQYF. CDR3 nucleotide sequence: TGTGCCAGCACCCTTCGCGAGGGTCCATACTACGAGCAGTACTTC.

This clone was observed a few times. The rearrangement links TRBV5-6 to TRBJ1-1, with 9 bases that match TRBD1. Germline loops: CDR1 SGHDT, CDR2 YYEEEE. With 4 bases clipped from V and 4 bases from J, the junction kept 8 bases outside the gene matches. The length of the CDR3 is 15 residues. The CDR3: CASSPDGTGPTEAFF. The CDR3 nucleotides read TGTGCCAGCAGCCCGGATGGGACAGGGCCCACTGAAGCTTTCTTT.

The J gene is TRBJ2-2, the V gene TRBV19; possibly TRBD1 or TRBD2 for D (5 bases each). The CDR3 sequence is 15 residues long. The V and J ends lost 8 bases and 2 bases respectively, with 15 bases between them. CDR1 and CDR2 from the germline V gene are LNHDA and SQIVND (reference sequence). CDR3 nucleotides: TGTGCCAGTGCTATGTGGGACCGTAACACCGGGGAGCTGTTTTTT. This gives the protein CASAMWDRNTGELFF.

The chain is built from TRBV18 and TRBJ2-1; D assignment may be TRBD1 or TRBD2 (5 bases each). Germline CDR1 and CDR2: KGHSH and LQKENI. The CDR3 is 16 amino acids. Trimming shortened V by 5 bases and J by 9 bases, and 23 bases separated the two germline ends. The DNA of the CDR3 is TGTGCCAGCTCAACCCGAACCCTTTTGGGGGACGGTGAGCAGTTCTTC. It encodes CASSTRTLLGDGEQFF.

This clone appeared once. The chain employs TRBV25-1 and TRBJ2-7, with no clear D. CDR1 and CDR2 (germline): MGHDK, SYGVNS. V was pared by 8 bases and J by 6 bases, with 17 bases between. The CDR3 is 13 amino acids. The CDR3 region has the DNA TGTGCCAGCTCCCTCTACCGCGCCGCCGAGCAGTACTTC. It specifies CASSLYRAAEQYF.

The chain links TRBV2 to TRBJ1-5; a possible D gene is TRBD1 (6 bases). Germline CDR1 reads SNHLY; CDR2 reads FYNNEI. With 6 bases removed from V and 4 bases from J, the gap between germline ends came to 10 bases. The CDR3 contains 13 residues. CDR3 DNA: TGTGCCAGCAGACAGGGCACTAATCAGCCCCAGCATTTT. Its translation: CASRQGTNQPQHF. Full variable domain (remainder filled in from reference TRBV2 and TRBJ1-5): EPEVTQTPSHQVTQMGQEVILRCVPISNHLYFYWYRQILGQKVEFLVSFYNNEISEKSEIFDDQFSVERPDGSNFTLKIRSTKLEDSAMYFCASRQGTNQPQHFGDGTRLSIL.

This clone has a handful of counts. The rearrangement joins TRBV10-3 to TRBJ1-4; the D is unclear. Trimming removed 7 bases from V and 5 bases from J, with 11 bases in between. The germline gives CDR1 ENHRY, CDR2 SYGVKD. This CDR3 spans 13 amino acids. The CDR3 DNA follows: TGTGCCATCAACGATGGCCTGAATGAAAAACTGTTTTTT. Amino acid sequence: CAINDGLNEKLFF.

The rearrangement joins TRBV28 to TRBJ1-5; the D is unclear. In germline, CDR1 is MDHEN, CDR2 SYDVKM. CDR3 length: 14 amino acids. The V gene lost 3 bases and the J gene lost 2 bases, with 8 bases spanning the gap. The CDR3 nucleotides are TGTGCCAGCAGTTTTCGGCTAGGCAATCAGCCCCAGCATTTT. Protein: CASSFRLGNQPQHF.

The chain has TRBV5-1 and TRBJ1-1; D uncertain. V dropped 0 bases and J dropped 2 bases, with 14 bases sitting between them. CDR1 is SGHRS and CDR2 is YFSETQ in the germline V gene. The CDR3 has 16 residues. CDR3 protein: CASSLAPPRGNTEAFF. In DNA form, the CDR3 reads TGCGCCAGCAGCTTGGCCCCACCCCGTGGAAACACTGAAGCTTTCTTT.

CDR3 coding DNA: TGTGCCAGTAGTATTGACAGGGGGTCCTACAATGAGCAGTTCTTC. This translates into CASSIDRGSYNEQFF. The J gene is TRBJ2-1, the V gene TRBV19, with 9 bases that match TRBD1. Germline loops: CDR1 LNHDA, CDR2 SQIVND (reference sequence). V was clipped by 3 bases and J by 1 base; unmatched bases: 1. CDR3 length: 15 residues.

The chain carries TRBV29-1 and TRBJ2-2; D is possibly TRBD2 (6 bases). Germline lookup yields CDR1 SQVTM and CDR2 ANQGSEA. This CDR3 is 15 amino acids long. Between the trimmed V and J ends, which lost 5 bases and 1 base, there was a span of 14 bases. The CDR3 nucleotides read TGCAGCGTTCCCGACCGGGGGTTGAACACCGGGGAGCTGTTTTTT. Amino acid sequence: CSVPDRGLNTGELFF.

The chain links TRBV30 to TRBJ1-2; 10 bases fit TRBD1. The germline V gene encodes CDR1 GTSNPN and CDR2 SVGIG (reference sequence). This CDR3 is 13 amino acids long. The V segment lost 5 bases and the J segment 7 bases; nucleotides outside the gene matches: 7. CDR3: CAWGTGANGGYTF. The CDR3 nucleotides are TGTGCCTGGGGGACAGGGGCGAACGGTGGCTACACCTTC.

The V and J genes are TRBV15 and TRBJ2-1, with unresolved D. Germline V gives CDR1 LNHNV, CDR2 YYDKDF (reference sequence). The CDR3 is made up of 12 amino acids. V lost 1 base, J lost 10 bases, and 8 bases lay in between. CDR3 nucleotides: TGTGCCACCAGCAGAGGAAGATCGGAGCAGTTCTTC. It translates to CATSRGRSEQFF. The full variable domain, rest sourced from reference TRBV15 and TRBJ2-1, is DAMVIQNPRYQVTQFGKPVTLSCSQTLNHNVMYWYQQKSSQAPKLLFHYYDKDFNNEADTPDNFQSRRPNTSFCFLDIRSPGLGDTAMYLCATSRGRSEQFFGPGTRLTVL.

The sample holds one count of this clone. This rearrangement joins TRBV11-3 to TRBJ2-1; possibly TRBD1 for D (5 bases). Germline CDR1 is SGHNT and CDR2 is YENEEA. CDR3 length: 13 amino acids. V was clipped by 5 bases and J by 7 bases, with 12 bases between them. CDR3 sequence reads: CASSPFQGNEQFF. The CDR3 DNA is TGTGCCAGCAGCCCCTTCCAGGGTAATGAGCAGTTCTTC.

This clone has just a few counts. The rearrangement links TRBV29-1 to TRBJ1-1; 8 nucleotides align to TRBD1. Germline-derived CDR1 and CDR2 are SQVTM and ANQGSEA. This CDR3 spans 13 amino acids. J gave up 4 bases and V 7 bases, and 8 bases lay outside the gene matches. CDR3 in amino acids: CSGAFDRGTEAFF. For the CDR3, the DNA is TGCAGCGGTGCCTTCGACAGGGGCACTGAAGCTTTCTTT. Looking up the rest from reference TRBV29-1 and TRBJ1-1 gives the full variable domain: SAVISQKPSRDICQRGTSLTIQCQVDSQVTMMFWYRQQPGQSLTLIATANQGSEATYESGFVIDKFPISRPNLTFSTLTVSNMSPEDSSIYLCSGAFDRGTEAFFGQGTRLTVV.

CDR3 in amino acids: CASSLGTAPYNSPLHF. The CDR3, as DNA: TGTGCCAGCAGTCTGGGGACAGCGCCCTATAATTCACCCCTCCACTTT. The chain joins TRBV27 to TRBJ1-6; TRBD1 agrees at 7 bases. With V trimmed by 5 bases and J by 2 bases, 6 bases remained unmatched. This CDR3 is 16 amino acids long. Germline lookup yields CDR1 MNHEY and CDR2 SMNVEV (reference sequence).